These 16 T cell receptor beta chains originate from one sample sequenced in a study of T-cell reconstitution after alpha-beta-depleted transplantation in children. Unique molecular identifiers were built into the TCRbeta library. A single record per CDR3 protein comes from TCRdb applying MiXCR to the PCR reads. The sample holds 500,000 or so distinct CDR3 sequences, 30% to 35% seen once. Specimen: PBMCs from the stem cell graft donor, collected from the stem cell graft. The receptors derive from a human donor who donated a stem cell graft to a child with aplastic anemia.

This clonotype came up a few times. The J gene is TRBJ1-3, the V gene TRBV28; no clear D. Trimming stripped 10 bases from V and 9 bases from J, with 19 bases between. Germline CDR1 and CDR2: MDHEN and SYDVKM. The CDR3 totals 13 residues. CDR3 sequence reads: CATIRPAGGTIYF. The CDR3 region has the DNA TGTGCCACGATACGCCCCGCCGGAGGCACCATATATTTT.

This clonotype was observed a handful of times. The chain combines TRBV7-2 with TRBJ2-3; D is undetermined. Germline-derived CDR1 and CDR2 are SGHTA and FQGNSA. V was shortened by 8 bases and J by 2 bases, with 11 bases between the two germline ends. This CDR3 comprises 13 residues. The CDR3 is CASGVAYTDTQYF. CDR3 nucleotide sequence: TGTGCCAGCGGGGTAGCCTACACAGATACGCAGTATTTT.

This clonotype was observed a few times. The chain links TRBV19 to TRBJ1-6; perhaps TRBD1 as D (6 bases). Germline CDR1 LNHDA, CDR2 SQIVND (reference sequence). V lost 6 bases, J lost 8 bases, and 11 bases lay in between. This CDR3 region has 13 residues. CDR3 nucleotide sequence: TGTGCCAGTAGCAGGGGTTGGGATTCACCCCTCCACTTT. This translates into CASSRGWDSPLHF.

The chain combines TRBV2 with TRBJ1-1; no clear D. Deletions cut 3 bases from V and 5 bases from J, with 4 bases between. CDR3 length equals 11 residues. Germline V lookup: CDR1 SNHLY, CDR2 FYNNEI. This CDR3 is CASSDRTEAFF. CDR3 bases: TGTGCCAGCAGTGACAGGACTGAAGCTTTCTTT.

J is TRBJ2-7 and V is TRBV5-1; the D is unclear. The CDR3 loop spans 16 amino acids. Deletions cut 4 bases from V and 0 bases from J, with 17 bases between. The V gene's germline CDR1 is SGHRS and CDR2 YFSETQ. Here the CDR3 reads CASSPHADPDSYEQYF. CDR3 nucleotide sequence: TGCGCCAGCAGCCCTCATGCGGACCCCGACTCCTACGAGCAGTACTTC.

CDR3: CSVQGLGYNEQFF. CDR3 DNA sequence: TGCAGCGTCCAGGGGCTAGGATACAATGAGCAGTTCTTC. The chain combines TRBV29-1 with TRBJ2-1, with a possible D match to TRBD1 (6 bases). With 6 bases removed from V and 4 bases from J, the gap between germline ends came to 13 bases. The CDR3 has 13 amino acids. Germline CDR1 reads SQVTM; CDR2 reads ANQGSEA.

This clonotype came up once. Here the CDR3 DNA reads TGTGCCAGTAGTATAGTCGAGGCTCAGCCCCAGCATTTT. The encoded protein is CASSIVEAQPQHF. This chain connects TRBV19 to TRBJ1-5; unclear D gene. The CDR3 totals 13 residues. The V end was cut by 1 base, the J end by 6 bases, with 7 bases between. Germline CDR1 and CDR2: LNHDA and SQIVND (reference sequence).

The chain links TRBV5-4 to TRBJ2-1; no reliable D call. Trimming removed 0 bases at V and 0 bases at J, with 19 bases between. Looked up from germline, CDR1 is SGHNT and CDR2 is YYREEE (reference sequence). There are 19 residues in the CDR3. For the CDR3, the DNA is TGTGCCAGCAGCTTGGAATTCTTCGGACGCCGGAGCTCCTACAATGAGCAGTTCTTC. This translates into CASSLEFFGRRSSYNEQFF. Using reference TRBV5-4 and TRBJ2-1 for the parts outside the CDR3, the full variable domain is ETGVTQSPTHLIKTRGQQVTLRCSSQSGHNTVSWYQQALGQGPQFIFQYYREEENGRGNFPPRFSGLQFPNYSSELNVNALELDDSALYLCASSLEFFGRRSSYNEQFFGPGTRLTVL.

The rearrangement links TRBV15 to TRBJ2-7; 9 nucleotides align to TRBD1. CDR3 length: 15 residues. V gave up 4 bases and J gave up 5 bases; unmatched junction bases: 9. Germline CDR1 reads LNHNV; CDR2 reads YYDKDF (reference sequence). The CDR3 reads CATSITGTGTNEQYF. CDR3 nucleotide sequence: TGTGCCACCAGCATTACCGGGACAGGGACGAACGAGCAGTACTTC.

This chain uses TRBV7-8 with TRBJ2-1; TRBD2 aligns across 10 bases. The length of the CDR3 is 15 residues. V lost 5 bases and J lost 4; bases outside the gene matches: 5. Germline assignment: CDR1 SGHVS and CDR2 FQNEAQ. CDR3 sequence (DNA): TGTGCCAGCAGCCCCGGAGCGGGAGGGTACAATGAGCAGTTCTTC. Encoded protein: CASSPGAGGYNEQFF.

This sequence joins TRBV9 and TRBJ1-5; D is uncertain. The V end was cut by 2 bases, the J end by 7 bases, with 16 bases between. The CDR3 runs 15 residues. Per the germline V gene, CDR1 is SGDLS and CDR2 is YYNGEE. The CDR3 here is CASSVGGGIGQPQHF. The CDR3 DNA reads TGTGCCAGCAGCGTGGGTGGAGGGATAGGGCAGCCCCAGCATTTT. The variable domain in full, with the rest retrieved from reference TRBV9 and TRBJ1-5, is DSGVTQTPKHLITATGQRVTLRCSPRSGDLSVYWYQQSLDQGLQFLIQYYNGEERAKGNILERFSAQQFPDLHSELNLSSLELGDSALYFCASSVGGGIGQPQHFGDGTRLSIL.

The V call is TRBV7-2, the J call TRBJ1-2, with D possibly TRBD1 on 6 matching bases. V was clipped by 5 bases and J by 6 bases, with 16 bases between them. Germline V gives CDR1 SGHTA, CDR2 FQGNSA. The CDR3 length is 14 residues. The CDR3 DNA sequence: TGTGCCAGCAGCACCTCCACAGGGTACGATGGCTACACCTTC. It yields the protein CASSTSTGYDGYTF.

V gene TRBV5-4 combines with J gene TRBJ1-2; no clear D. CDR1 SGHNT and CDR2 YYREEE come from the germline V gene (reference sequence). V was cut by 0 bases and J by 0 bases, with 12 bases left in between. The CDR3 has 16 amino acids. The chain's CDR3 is CASSLGSTRTNYGYTF. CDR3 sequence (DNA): TGTGCCAGCAGCTTGGGTTCGACGAGAACTAACTATGGCTACACCTTC. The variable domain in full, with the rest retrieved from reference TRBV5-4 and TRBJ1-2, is ETGVTQSPTHLIKTRGQQVTLRCSSQSGHNTVSWYQQALGQGPQFIFQYYREEENGRGNFPPRFSGLQFPNYSSELNVNALELDDSALYLCASSLGSTRTNYGYTFGSGTRLTVV.

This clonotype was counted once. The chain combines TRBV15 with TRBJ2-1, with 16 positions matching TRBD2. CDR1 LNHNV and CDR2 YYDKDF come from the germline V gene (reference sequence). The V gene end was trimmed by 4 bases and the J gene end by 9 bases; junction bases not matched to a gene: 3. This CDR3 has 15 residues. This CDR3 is CATSTGLAGGVEQFF. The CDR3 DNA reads TGTGCCACCAGCACGGGACTAGCGGGAGGGGTTGAGCAGTTCTTC.

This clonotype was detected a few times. CDR3 DNA sequence: TGTGCCAGCAGCAAGGACAGGGGGTCCTACAATGAGCAGTTCTTC. Amino acids: CASSKDRGSYNEQFF. This chain connects TRBV7-7 to TRBJ2-1; 10 bases agree with TRBD1. V shed 5 bases and J 1 base; nucleotides not matched to a gene: 2. CDR1 is SSHAT, CDR2 FNYEAQ, per germline (reference sequence). The CDR3 length is 15 residues. The whole variable domain, remainder taken from reference TRBV7-7 and TRBJ2-1, is GAGVSQSPRYKVTKRGQDVTLRCDPISSHATLYWYQQALGQGPEFLTYFNYEAQPDKSGLPSDRFSAERPEGSISTLTIQRTEQRDSAMYRCASSKDRGSYNEQFFGPGTRLTVL.

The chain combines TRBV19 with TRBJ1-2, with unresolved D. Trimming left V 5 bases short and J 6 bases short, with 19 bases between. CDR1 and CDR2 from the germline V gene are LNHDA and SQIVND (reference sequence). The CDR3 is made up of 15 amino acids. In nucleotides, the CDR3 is TGTGCCAGTAGTCCTTCGGGAGTAACCTCGGATGGCTACACCTTC. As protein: CASSPSGVTSDGYTF.